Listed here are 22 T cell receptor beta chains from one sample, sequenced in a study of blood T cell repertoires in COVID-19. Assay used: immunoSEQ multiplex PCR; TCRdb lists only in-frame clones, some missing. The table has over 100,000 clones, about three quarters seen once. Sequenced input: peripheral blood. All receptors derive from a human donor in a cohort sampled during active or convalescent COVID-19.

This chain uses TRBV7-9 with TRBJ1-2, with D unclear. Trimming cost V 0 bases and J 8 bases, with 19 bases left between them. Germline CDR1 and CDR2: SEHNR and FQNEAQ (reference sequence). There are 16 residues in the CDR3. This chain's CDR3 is CASSLASTRTLGGYTF. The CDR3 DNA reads TGTGCCAGCAGCTTAGCATCGACCCGGACTCTAGGGGGCTACACCTTC.

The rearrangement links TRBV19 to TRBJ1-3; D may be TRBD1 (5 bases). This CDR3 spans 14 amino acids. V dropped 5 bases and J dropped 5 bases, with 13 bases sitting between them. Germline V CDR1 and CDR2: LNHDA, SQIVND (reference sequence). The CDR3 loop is CASSAQGSRNTIYF. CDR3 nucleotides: TGTGCCAGTAGTGCCCAGGGCAGCCGAAACACCATATATTTT.

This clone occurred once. Here the CDR3 reads CASSLSPGQGIGYTF. CDR3 bases: TGTGCCAGCAGTTTAAGTCCCGGACAGGGGATTGGCTACACCTTC. V usage is TRBV28 and J usage is TRBJ1-2; 9 positions match TRBD1. Trimming at V came to 2 bases and at J to 7 bases, leaving 8 bases not matched to a gene. The CDR3 spans 15 residues. Germline CDR1 reads MDHEN; CDR2 reads SYDVKM.

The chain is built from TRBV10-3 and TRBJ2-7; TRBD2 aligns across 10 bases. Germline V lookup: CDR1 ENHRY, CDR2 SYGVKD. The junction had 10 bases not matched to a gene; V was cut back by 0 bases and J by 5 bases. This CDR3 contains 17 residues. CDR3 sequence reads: CAISESSLAGVSHEQYF. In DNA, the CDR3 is TGTGCCATCAGTGAGTCGAGCCTAGCGGGAGTGTCGCACGAGCAGTACTTC.

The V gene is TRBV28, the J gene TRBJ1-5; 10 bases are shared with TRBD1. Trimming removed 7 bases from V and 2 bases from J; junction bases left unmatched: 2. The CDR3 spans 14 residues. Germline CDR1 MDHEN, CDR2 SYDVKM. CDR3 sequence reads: CASIGTGGNQPQHF. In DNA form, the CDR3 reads TGTGCCAGCATAGGGACAGGGGGCAATCAGCCCCAGCATTTT.

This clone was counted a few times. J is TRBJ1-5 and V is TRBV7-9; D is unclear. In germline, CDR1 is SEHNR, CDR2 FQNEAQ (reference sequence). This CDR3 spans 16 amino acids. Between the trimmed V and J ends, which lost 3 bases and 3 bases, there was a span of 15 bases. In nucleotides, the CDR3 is TGTGCCAGCAGCTTGGGCAGGTCCATACCCAATCAGCCCCAGCATTTT. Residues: CASSLGRSIPNQPQHF.

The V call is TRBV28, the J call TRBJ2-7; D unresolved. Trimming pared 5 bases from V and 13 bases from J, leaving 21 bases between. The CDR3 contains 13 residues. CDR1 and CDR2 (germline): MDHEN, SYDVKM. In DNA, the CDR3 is TGTGCCAGCAGTCTCAGAGAAGTGCTACAGCCTTACTTC. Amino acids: CASSLREVLQPYF.

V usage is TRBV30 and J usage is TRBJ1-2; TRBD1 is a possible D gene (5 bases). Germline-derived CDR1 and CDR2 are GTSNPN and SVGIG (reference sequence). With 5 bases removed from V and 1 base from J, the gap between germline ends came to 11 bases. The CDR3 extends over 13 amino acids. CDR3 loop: CAWSWGGNYGYTF. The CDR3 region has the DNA TGTGCCTGGTCATGGGGGGGTAACTATGGCTACACCTTC.

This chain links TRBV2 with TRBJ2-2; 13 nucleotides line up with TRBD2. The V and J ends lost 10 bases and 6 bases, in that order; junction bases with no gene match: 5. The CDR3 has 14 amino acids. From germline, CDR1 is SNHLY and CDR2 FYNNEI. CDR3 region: CATTSGRVPGELFF. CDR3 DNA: TGTGCCACAACTAGCGGGAGGGTTCCCGGGGAGCTGTTTTTT.

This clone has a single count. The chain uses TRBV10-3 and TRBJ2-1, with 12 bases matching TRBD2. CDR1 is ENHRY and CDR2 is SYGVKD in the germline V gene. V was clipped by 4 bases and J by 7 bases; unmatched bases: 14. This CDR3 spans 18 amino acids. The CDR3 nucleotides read TGTGCCATCAGTGGAGGTGCGACTAGCGGGAGAAATCGGAATGAGCAGTTCTTC. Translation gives CAISGGATSGRNRNEQFF.

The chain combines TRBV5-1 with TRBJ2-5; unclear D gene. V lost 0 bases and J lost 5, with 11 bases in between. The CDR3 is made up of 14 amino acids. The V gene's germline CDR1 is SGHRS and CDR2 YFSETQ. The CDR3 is CASSLDRYGETQYF. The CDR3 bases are TGCGCCAGCAGCTTGGACAGATATGGTGAGACCCAGTACTTC.

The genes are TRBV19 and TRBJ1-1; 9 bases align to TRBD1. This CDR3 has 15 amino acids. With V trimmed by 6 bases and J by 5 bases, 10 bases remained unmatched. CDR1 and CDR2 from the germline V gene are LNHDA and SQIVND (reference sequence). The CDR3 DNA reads TGTGCCAGTAGACGGGGACAGGGAAGAGTGACTGAAGCTTTCTTT. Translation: CASRRGQGRVTEAFF.

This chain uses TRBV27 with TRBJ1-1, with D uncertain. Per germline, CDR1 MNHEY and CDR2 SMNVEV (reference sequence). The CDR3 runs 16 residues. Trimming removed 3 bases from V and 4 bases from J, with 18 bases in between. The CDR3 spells CASSFLSRDFGTEAFF. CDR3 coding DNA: TGTGCCAGCAGTTTTTTATCGAGGGATTTCGGCACTGAAGCTTTCTTT.

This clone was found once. The CDR3 here is CASIMAGGYEQYF. CDR3 in DNA: TGTGCCAGCATCATGGCAGGGGGCTACGAGCAGTACTTC. The J gene is TRBJ2-7, the V gene TRBV5-6, with 7 bases lining up with TRBD1. Unmatched junction bases numbered 6, after V lost 6 bases and J lost 3 bases. The germline V gene has CDR1 SGHDT and CDR2 YYEEEE. The CDR3 covers 13 residues.

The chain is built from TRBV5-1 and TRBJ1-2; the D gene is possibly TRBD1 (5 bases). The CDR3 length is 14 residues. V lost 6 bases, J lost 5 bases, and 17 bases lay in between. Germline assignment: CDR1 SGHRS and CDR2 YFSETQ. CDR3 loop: CASNTGTATYGYTF. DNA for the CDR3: TGCGCCAGCAATACCGGGACTGCAACATATGGCTACACCTTC.

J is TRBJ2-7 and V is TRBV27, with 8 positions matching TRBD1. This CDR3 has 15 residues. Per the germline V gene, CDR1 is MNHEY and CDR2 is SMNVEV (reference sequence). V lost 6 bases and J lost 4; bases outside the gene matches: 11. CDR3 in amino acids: CASSRTGSAFYEQYF. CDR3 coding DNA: TGTGCCAGCAGCCGGACAGGGTCAGCATTTTACGAGCAGTACTTC.

CDR3 residues: CASSAQGQGNYEQYF. The CDR3 DNA is TGTGCCAGCAGCGCACAAGGACAGGGAAACTACGAGCAGTACTTC. V usage is TRBV13 and J usage is TRBJ2-7; 8 positions match TRBD1. The CDR3 has 15 residues. Per germline, CDR1 PRHDT and CDR2 FYEKMQ (reference sequence). V gave up 5 bases and J gave up 3 bases; unmatched junction bases: 9.

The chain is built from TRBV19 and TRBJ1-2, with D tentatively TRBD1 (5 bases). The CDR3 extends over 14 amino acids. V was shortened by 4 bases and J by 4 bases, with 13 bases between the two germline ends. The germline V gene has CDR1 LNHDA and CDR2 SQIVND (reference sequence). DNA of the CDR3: TGTGCCAGTAGTACTTGGAAAGGGGTCTATGGCTACACCTTC. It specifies CASSTWKGVYGYTF.

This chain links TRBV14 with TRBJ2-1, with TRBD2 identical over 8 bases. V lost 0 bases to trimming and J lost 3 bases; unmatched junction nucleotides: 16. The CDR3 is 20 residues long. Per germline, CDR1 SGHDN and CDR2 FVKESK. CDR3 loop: CASSQERGWRGAPNYNEQFF. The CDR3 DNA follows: TGTGCCAGCAGCCAAGAGAGGGGTTGGCGGGGGGCCCCTAACTACAATGAGCAGTTCTTC.

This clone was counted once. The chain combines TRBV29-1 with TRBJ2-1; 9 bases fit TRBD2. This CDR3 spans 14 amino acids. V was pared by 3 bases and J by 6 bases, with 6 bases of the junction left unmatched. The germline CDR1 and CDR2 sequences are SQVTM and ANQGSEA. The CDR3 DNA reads TGCAGCGTTGAGCACGCGGGGGGGATCAATGAGCAGTTCTTC. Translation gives CSVEHAGGINEQFF.

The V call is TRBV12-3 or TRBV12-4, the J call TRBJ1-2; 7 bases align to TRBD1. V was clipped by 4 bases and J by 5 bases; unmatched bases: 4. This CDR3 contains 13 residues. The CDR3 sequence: CASSSGQAYGYTF. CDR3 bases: TGTGCCAGCAGTTCCGGACAGGCATATGGCTACACCTTC.

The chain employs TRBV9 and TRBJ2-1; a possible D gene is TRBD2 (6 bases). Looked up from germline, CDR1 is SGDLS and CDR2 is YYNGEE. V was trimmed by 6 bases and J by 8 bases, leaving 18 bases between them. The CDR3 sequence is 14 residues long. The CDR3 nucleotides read TGTGCCAGCACCCCCGCGGGAACTCTAGATGAGCAGTTCTTC. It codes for CASTPAGTLDEQFF.